The T cell receptor beta chain under discussion was sequenced for a study of post-analysis software for immune sequencing data. Study-wide background: Relapsing-remitting, secondary progressive and progressive-relapsing multiple sclerosis were all included among the disease courses.

cDNA libraries of TCR beta carried unique molecular identifiers. A single record per CDR3 protein comes from TCRdb applying MiXCR to the PCR reads. The sample consists of some 160,000 distinct CDR3 sequences, around 36% of them appearing once. CDR1 is SQVTM, CDR2 ANQGSEA, per germline. The CDR3 runs to 14 residues. The ends were cut back, 6 bases at V and 1 base at J, with 13 bases in the middle. The sample holds many counts of this clonotype. The rearrangement uses TRBV29-1 and TRBJ2-4, with D perhaps TRBD1 or TRBD2 (6 bases each). The input for sequencing was blood, taken after autologous hematopoietic stem cell transplantation. The sequence came from a girl aged 5-17 years with multiple sclerosis. The CDR3 spells CSVKQGLAKNIQYF. The CDR3, as DNA: TGCAGCGTCAAACAGGGACTTGCCAAAAACATTCAGTACTTC. Drawing the rest from reference TRBV29-1 and TRBJ2-4, the complete variable domain is SAVISQKPSRDICQRGTSLTIQCQVDSQVTMMFWYRQQPGQSLTLIATANQGSEATYESGFVIDKFPISRPNLTFSTLTVSNMSPEDSSIYLCSVKQGLAKNIQYFGAGTRLSVL.